A few counts support the clone carrying this T cell receptor (beta chain). The germline V gene encodes CDR1 WNHNN and CDR2 SYGVQD (reference sequence). CDR3 length: 14 amino acids. Trimming took off 6 bases at V and 1 base at J, with 9 bases between the two ends. The source of the sample is a study of blood T cell repertoires in COVID-19. In the authors' methods: How many nucleated cells were present was estimated from reference gene primer amplification. TCRdb keeps only in-frame clones here, not all; method: immunoSEQ multiplex PCR. V and J calls and clone size are copied from that table; D and trimming were computed from the DNA. Of 27,000 or so clones listed, approximately 80% are singletons.

The sequencing input was peripheral blood. The sequence was collected from a man between 65 and 80 years old with active COVID-19. The chain joins TRBV10-1 to TRBJ2-2, with a tentative D call TRBD1 (5 bases). The CDR3 here is CASRADKNTGELFF. The CDR3 DNA is TGCGCCAGCAGGGCGGACAAGAACACCGGGGAGCTGTTTTTT.